The clone carrying this T cell receptor beta chain was detected only a few times. As yet, its antigen is unknown. A junction end diverges from the germline sequence, so it may reflect a read error. The template used for profiling TCR beta VDJ and CDR3 was genomic DNA. TCRdb ran MiXCR on the reads and lists one entry per CDR3 protein. This table has roughly 240,000 distinct CDR3 sequences, approximately 45% appearing once. The patients chosen for sequencing had shown expansion of CD8+CD57+ cells (detected by flow cytometry). This sample was included in a study of CD8+CD57+ T cells in acquired aplastic anemia. CDR3 size: 14 residues. CDR1 and CDR2 (germline): MNHEY, SMNVEV (reference sequence). Study results and caveats: For CD8+ Simpson's diversity, patients and controls showed no significant difference.

The chain is built from TRBV27 and TRBJ1-6; D remains unclear. Specimen: sorted CD4+, CD8+, or CD8+CD57+ T cells (not recorded which) from PBMCs. The TCR sequence derives from a human donor with aplastic anemia. CDR3 sequence: CASSLSGRNSPLHF. The CDR3 nucleotides are TGTGCCAGCAGCTTATCAGGCAGAAATTCACCCCTCCACTTT.